These 5 T cell receptor beta chains share one sample of origin, sequenced in a study of T cells after yellow fever vaccination. TCRdb re-called the 5' RACE reads through MiXCR, storing one row per CDR3 protein. The sample has 400,000 to 450,000 distinct CDR3 sequences, roughly a sixth seen once. Sample: PBMCs, taken before the yellow fever booster vaccination. All receptors derive from a man aged 18 to 29 who received the YFV17D yellow fever vaccine.

This clonotype was picked up a small number of times. The rearrangement links TRBV5-1 to TRBJ1-1, with 7 bases matching TRBD1. Looked up from germline, CDR1 is SGHRS and CDR2 is YFSETQ. The V segment lost 3 bases and the J segment 3 bases; nucleotides outside the gene matches: 11. The CDR3 has 16 amino acids. The CDR3 loop reads CASSSTTGALDTEAFF. Here the CDR3 DNA reads TGCGCCAGCAGCTCAACTACAGGGGCTTTGGACACTGAAGCTTTCTTT.

This chain links TRBV18 with TRBJ1-5; TRBD1 agrees at 12 bases. Per germline, CDR1 KGHSH and CDR2 LQKENI. Trimming cost V 5 bases and J 6 bases; bases outside gene matches: 5. This CDR3 contains 15 residues. CDR3 residues: CASSAGTGGIQPQHF. The CDR3, as DNA: TGTGCCAGCTCAGCGGGGACAGGGGGCATTCAGCCCCAGCATTTT.

The J gene is TRBJ2-1, the V gene TRBV28; 7 bases align to TRBD1. The CDR3 totals 16 residues. The V gene end was trimmed by 4 bases and the J gene end by 0 bases; junction bases not matched to a gene: 6. CDR1 MDHEN and CDR2 SYDVKM come from the germline V gene. CDR3 DNA: TGTGCCAGCAGTTCGCGGACAGGAAGCTCCTACAATGAGCAGTTCTTC. This gives the protein CASSSRTGSSYNEQFF.

In this sample, this clonotype turned up many times. The chain carries TRBV4-3 and TRBJ1-3; D is perhaps TRBD1 (6 bases). V was shortened by 0 bases and J by 0 bases, with 12 bases between the two germline ends. CDR3 size: 17 residues. Germline CDR1 is LGHNA and CDR2 is YSLEER. CDR3 amino acids: CASSQDGTLSSGNTIYF. CDR3 nucleotide sequence: TGCGCCAGCAGCCAAGACGGGACACTCAGCTCTGGAAACACCATATATTTT.

CDR3 protein: CASSNQPQHF. The CDR3 bases are TGTGCCAGCTCGAATCAGCCCCAGCATTTT. The chain combines TRBV6-6 with TRBJ1-5; D remains ambiguous. This CDR3 spans 10 amino acids. The germline gives CDR1 MNHNY, CDR2 SVGAGI (reference sequence). The V gene lost 8 bases and the J gene lost 4 bases, with 3 bases spanning the gap.